These 8 T cell receptor beta chains originate from one sample sequenced in a study of T cells in Graves' hyperthyroidism and ophthalmopathy. Amplified TCR beta CDR3 regions derived from RNA transcripts. A first-round RT-PCR of the TCR CDR3 used the HTBI primer set. TCRdb recomputed calls from the multiplex PCR reads with MiXCR, one row per CDR3 protein. The sample includes more than 450,000 distinct CDR3 sequences, 15% to 20% of them seen just once. Sequenced: blood. The receptors originated from a man aged 40-49 years with Graves' ophthalmopathy.

The rearrangement joins TRBV19 to TRBJ2-3, with 11 bases matching TRBD2. The CDR3 is 15 amino acids. Trimming took 8 bases from V and 6 from J; bases not matched to a gene: 10. The germline CDR1 and CDR2 sequences are LNHDA and SQIVND (reference sequence). CDR3 DNA sequence: TGTGCCAGTTCTCGCATAGCGGGGGGGCCGGATACGCAGTATTTT. Amino acid sequence: CASSRIAGGPDTQYF.

This clonotype has a count of ten or more. J is TRBJ2-2 and V is TRBV7-9; D may be TRBD2 (6 bases). Germline assignment: CDR1 SEHNR and CDR2 FQNEAQ (reference sequence). Trimming pared 7 bases from V and 4 bases from J, leaving 13 bases between. The CDR3 consists of 14 residues. CDR3 coding DNA: TGTGCCAGCACCATTCAGGGAGGCACCGGGGAGCTGTTTTTT. Its protein is CASTIQGGTGELFF.

In its sample, this clonotype was seen many times. CDR3 sequence: CASSLAGTAYEQYF. CDR3 DNA sequence: TGCGCCAGCAGCTTGGCCGGGACAGCCTACGAGCAGTACTTC. The chain is built from TRBV5-1 and TRBJ2-7, with TRBD1 matching 7 bases. Germline CDR1 and CDR2: SGHRS and YFSETQ. V shed 0 bases, J shed 2 bases, and the junction held 2 bases outside the gene matches. CDR3 length equals 14 residues.

The gene calls are TRBV13 and TRBJ2-3; TRBD1 might be the D (7 bases). The length of the CDR3 is 16 residues. CDR1 is PRHDT, CDR2 FYEKMQ, per germline (reference sequence). Trimming removed 5 bases from V and 0 bases from J, with 15 bases in between. The CDR3, as DNA: TGTGCCAGCAGCCCAACGACAGGGACTAGCACAGATACGCAGTATTTT. Translation: CASSPTTGTSTDTQYF.

This clonotype came up a few times. The chain recombines TRBV6-2 or TRBV6-3 with TRBJ1-5; D is perhaps TRBD1 (5 bases). CDR3 size: 14 residues. From germline, CDR1 is MNHEY and CDR2 SVGEGT. Trimming removed 5 bases at V and 0 bases at J, with 8 bases between. The CDR3 reads CASSQTVSNQPQHF. Written as DNA, the CDR3 is TGTGCCAGCAGTCAGACAGTTAGCAATCAGCCCCAGCATTTT.

This clonotype was seen a few times. One end of the junction is discordant with germline, which a read error may explain. The V and J genes are TRBV5-1 and TRBJ2-7; possible D gene TRBD2, 6 bases. The germline gives CDR1 SGHRS, CDR2 YFSETQ. The CDR3 spans 14 residues. For the CDR3, the DNA is TGCGCCAGCAGCCCGGGACTCCGATCCTACGGGCAGTACTTC. Translating gives CASSPGLRSYGQYF.

This clonotype was counted only a few times. The chain recombines TRBV7-9 with TRBJ2-3, with 7 bases lining up with TRBD1. The CDR3 has 15 residues. CDR1 and CDR2 (germline): SEHNR, FQNEAQ (reference sequence). V lost 7 bases and J lost 1; bases outside the gene matches: 8. CDR3 bases: TGTGCCAGCACCCAATCCGGGACAGGCACAGATACGCAGTATTTT. This sequence encodes CASTQSGTGTDTQYF. Using reference TRBV7-9 and TRBJ2-3 for the parts outside the CDR3, the full variable domain is DTGVSQNPRHKITKRGQNVTFRCDPISEHNRLYWYRQTLGQGPEFLTYFQNEAQLEKSRLLSDRFSAERPKGSFSTLEIQRTEQGDSAMYLCASTQSGTGTDTQYFGPGTRLTVL.

This clonotype was recorded many times. The rearrangement joins TRBV11-3 to TRBJ2-3; D is possibly TRBD1 (5 bases). In germline, CDR1 is SGHNT, CDR2 YENEEA. The CDR3 totals 16 residues. V lost 5 bases to trimming and J lost 3 bases, with 18 bases between them. The CDR3 DNA reads as TGTGCCAGCAGCCCACACGCAGGGTTTTCGACAGATACGCAGTATTTT. This encodes CASSPHAGFSTDTQYF.